The 25 T cell receptor beta chains given below trace back to one sample, sequenced in a study of a mutant IDH1 vaccine in newly diagnosed glioma. The time point here: baseline, week 1 (first vaccination visit). This sample's treatment: pre-vaccination baseline after standard-of-care therapy. The protocol was immunoSEQ multiplex PCR, while the TCRdb copy is restricted to in-frame clones and leaves out a portion. Here the sample spans some 87,000 clones, around four fifths being singletons. Specimen: PBMCs, collected from a glioma patient treated with radiotherapy, temozolomide or both. The receptors originated from a man in his forties or fifties with glioma.

The J gene is TRBJ2-5, the V gene TRBV13, with 8 bases matching TRBD1. The CDR3 runs to 19 residues. Per the germline V gene, CDR1 is PRHDT and CDR2 is FYEKMQ (reference sequence). The junction had 16 bases not matched to a gene; V was cut back by 1 base and J by 3 bases. The CDR3 is CASSLAGRGRIRTEETQYF. The CDR3 coding sequence is TGTGCCAGCAGCTTAGCTGGCAGGGGGCGCATTCGGACGGAAGAGACCCAGTACTTC.

The chain has TRBV2 and TRBJ2-2; a possible D gene is TRBD2 (6 bases). Germline V gives CDR1 SNHLY, CDR2 FYNNEI. The V gene lost 9 bases and the J gene lost 4 bases, with 15 bases spanning the gap. This CDR3 spans 14 amino acids. CDR3 in amino acids: CARETRTRTGELFF. CDR3 bases: TGTGCCAGAGAGACTAGAACGCGCACCGGGGAGCTGTTTTTT.

The chain couples TRBV28 to TRBJ1-1; D perhaps matches TRBD1 (6 bases). The CDR3 spans 14 residues. V dropped 5 bases and J dropped 5 bases, with 15 bases sitting between them. CDR1 is MDHEN, CDR2 SYDVKM, per germline. The DNA of the CDR3 is TGTGCCAGCAGTCCTCGGAGGGGGAGGACTGAAGCTTTCTTT. It yields the protein CASSPRRGRTEAFF.

The count of this clone is one. The V and J genes are TRBV18 and TRBJ2-7; 7 bases agree with TRBD2. Trimming took 1 base from V and 2 from J; bases not matched to a gene: 5. The CDR3 has 15 residues. Germline V gene sequence: CDR1 KGHSH, CDR2 LQKENI. CDR3 residues: CASSPRQGGAYEQYF. In nucleotides, the CDR3 is TGTGCCAGCTCACCACGGCAGGGAGGGGCCTACGAGCAGTACTTC. Drawing the rest from reference TRBV18 and TRBJ2-7, the complete variable domain is NAGVMQNPRHLVRRRGQEARLRCSPMKGHSHVYWYRQLPEEGLKFMVYLQKENIIDESGMPKERFSAEFPKEGPSILRIQQVVRGDSAAYFCASSPRQGGAYEQYFGPGTRLTVT.

The rearrangement links TRBV11-1 to TRBJ2-2; either TRBD1 or TRBD2 may fit D (5 bases each). CDR1 SGHAT and CDR2 FQDESV come from the germline V gene (reference sequence). Trimming cost V 2 bases and J 1 base, with 11 bases left between them. The CDR3 is made up of 16 amino acids. CDR3 sequence reads: CASSLSGTVNTGELFF. The DNA of the CDR3 is TGTGCCAGCAGCTTATCCGGGACGGTGAACACCGGGGAGCTGTTTTTT.

This clone has only a few counts. V gene TRBV7-6 combines with J gene TRBJ1-6; 8 bases are a match to TRBD1. CDR1 SGHVS and CDR2 FNYEAQ come from the germline V gene. Unmatched junction bases numbered 4, after V lost 4 bases and J lost 8 bases. The CDR3 totals 14 residues. CDR3 in amino acids: CASSSGQGDSPLHF. The CDR3, as DNA: TGTGCCAGCAGCTCTGGACAGGGTGATTCACCCCTCCACTTT.

This clone was seen a single time. The rearrangement links TRBV21-1 to TRBJ2-3. TRBV21-1 is marked as a pseudogene. CDR3 length: 11 amino acids. CDR3 in DNA: TGTGCCAGCAACCGGGACCAAGGGCAGTATTTT. Translation: CASNRDQGQYF.

The chain has TRBV7-8 and TRBJ1-3, with 8 nucleotides matching TRBD1. CDR1 and CDR2 (germline): SGHVS, FQNEAQ. This CDR3 is built from 17 residues. Trimming took 5 bases from V and 0 from J; bases not matched to a gene: 9. The CDR3 DNA follows: TGTGCCAGCAGCCCCCTAAGGACAGGGAACTCTGGAAACACCATATATTTT. As protein: CASSPLRTGNSGNTIYF. Combining the CDR3 with reference TRBV7-8 and TRBJ1-3 gives the whole variable domain GAGVSQSPRYKVAKRGQDVALRCDPISGHVSLFWYQQALGQGPEFLTYFQNEAQLDKSGLPSDRFFAERPEGSVSTLKIQRTQQEDSAVYLCASSPLRTGNSGNTIYFGEGSWLTVV.

The chain couples TRBV7-2 to TRBJ2-5; TRBD2 matches at 7 bases. J was trimmed by 1 base and V by 5 bases; bases with no gene match: 1. Germline values: CDR1 SGHTA, CDR2 FQGNSA. This CDR3 is built from 13 residues. The CDR3 here is CASSPSGQETQYF. The CDR3 DNA reads TGTGCCAGCAGCCCTAGCGGCCAAGAGACCCAGTACTTC.

This clone was seen a few times. The CDR3 spells CASSFPGKTYEQYF. In nucleotides, the CDR3 is TGTGCCAGCAGCTTCCCGGGAAAGACCTACGAGCAGTACTTC. The V call is TRBV7-9, the J call TRBJ2-7; D might be TRBD2 (5 bases). The CDR3 runs 14 residues. Germline V gene data show CDR1 as SEHNR and CDR2 as FQNEAQ (reference sequence). V was shortened by 3 bases and J by 2 bases, with 11 bases between the two germline ends.

J is TRBJ1-5 and V is TRBV12-2; the table's D call of TRBD1 was not tested on the DNA. TRBV12-2 is a listed pseudogene. The CDR3 is made up of 15 amino acids. The CDR3 region is CASRLGGQGNQPQHF. In DNA form, the CDR3 reads TGTGCAAGTCGCTTAGGGGGGCAGGGGAATCAGCCCCAGCATTTT.

This clone was counted a single time. The V and J genes are TRBV5-1 and TRBJ2-5; D gene ambiguous. V was cut by 4 bases and J by 3 bases, with 7 bases left in between. Germline lookup yields CDR1 SGHRS and CDR2 YFSETQ. The CDR3 length is 12 residues. CDR3 residues: CASSQWEETQYF. The CDR3 DNA reads TGCGCCAGCAGCCAGTGGGAAGAGACCCAGTACTTC.

The chain combines TRBV6-1 with TRBJ2-7; the D gene is possibly TRBD2 (6 bases). With 6 bases removed from V and 2 bases from J, the gap between germline ends came to 14 bases. The CDR3 consists of 14 residues. Germline V gene data show CDR1 as MNHNS and CDR2 as SASEGT. CDR3 coding DNA: TGTGCCAGCAGGACCGGGACGGGAGCCTACGAGCAGTACTTC. This gives the protein CASRTGTGAYEQYF.

The V call is TRBV18, the J call TRBJ2-7, with D perhaps TRBD2 (5 bases). Germline V lookup: CDR1 KGHSH, CDR2 LQKENI. CDR3 length equals 15 residues. V dropped 0 bases and J dropped 0 bases, with 9 bases sitting between them. The CDR3 loop is CASSPPAGYSYEQYF. CDR3 nucleotides: TGTGCCAGCTCACCACCGGCGGGTTACTCCTACGAGCAGTACTTC.

The chain uses TRBV7-2 and TRBJ2-1, with TRBD2 as a possible D gene (6 bases). From germline, CDR1 is SGHTA and CDR2 FQGNSA. V lost 1 base and J 7 bases, leaving 11 bases between the germline ends. The CDR3 spans 14 residues. For the CDR3, the DNA is TGTGCCAGCAGCTTAGACGGAGGGCAGAATGAGCAGTTCTTC. Protein: CASSLDGGQNEQFF.

In DNA, the CDR3 is TGTGCCAGTAGTATTTCCGAACCCTACGAGCAGTACTTC. It specifies CASSISEPYEQYF. V and J are TRBV19 and TRBJ2-7; D remains ambiguous. This CDR3 contains 13 residues. V lost 3 bases and J lost 2, with 8 bases in between. From germline, CDR1 is LNHDA and CDR2 SQIVND (reference sequence).

The chain uses TRBV5-5 and TRBJ2-7; D perhaps matches TRBD1 (6 bases). Trimming removed 4 bases at V and 4 bases at J, with 9 bases between. Looked up from germline, CDR1 is SGHKS and CDR2 is YYEKEE (reference sequence). The CDR3 has 12 residues. The CDR3 DNA follows: TGTGCCAGCAGCCCTCAGGGGTACGAGCAGTACTTC. As protein: CASSPQGYEQYF.

The chain uses TRBV10-3 and TRBJ1-1; weak D call: TRBD1 (5 bases). V lost 5 bases and J 0 bases, leaving 22 bases between the germline ends. This CDR3 contains 18 residues. The germline gives CDR1 ENHRY, CDR2 SYGVKD. The CDR3 here is CAISSIAGLRGVNTEAFF. The CDR3 bases are TGTGCCATCAGTAGCATAGCGGGACTCCGGGGGGTGAACACTGAAGCTTTCTTT.

The rearrangement uses TRBV4-2 and TRBJ2-3; the match to TRBD1 covers 10 bases. V was pared by 4 bases and J by 4 bases, with 8 bases of the junction left unmatched. CDR3 length equals 16 residues. Per the germline V gene, CDR1 is LGHNA and CDR2 is YNFKEQ. As DNA, the CDR3 is TGTGCCAGCAGCCTCCCGGGACAGGGGCAATCAGATACGCAGTATTTT. It yields the protein CASSLPGQGQSDTQYF.

The chain is built from TRBV5-6 and TRBJ2-7, with 7 nucleotides matching TRBD1. CDR3 size: 14 residues. J was trimmed by 6 bases and V by 0 bases; bases with no gene match: 6. Germline V gene sequence: CDR1 SGHDT, CDR2 YYEEEE. This chain's CDR3 is CASSLDRGLGEQYF. The CDR3, as DNA: TGTGCCAGCAGCTTGGACAGGGGTCTGGGCGAGCAGTACTTC.

J is TRBJ1-5 and V is TRBV19, with D unclear. V dropped 6 bases and J dropped 6 bases, with 6 bases sitting between them. The CDR3 sequence is 11 residues long. Per germline, CDR1 LNHDA and CDR2 SQIVND (reference sequence). The CDR3 reads CASRAGQPQHF. CDR3 nucleotides: TGTGCCAGTAGAGCTGGTCAGCCCCAGCATTTT.

V is TRBV7-2 and J is TRBJ2-5; 7 bases map to TRBD1. This CDR3 comprises 15 residues. V lost 4 bases and J lost 0; bases outside the gene matches: 5. From germline, CDR1 is SGHTA and CDR2 FQGNSA. The CDR3 spells CASSSDRVYQETQYF. In nucleotides, the CDR3 is TGTGCCAGCAGCTCCGACAGGGTTTACCAAGAGACCCAGTACTTC.

This chain uses TRBV6-6 with TRBJ2-3, with 9 nucleotides matching TRBD2. After removal of 4 bases from V and 3 bases from J, the junction contained 5 bases not matched to a gene. Germline assignment: CDR1 MNHNY and CDR2 SVGAGI (reference sequence). This CDR3 contains 15 residues. CDR3 sequence reads: CASSLLAGGTDTQYF. In DNA, the CDR3 is TGTGCCAGCAGTTTACTAGCGGGTGGTACAGATACGCAGTATTTT.

This rearrangement joins TRBV13 to TRBJ2-7; no reliable D call. CDR3 length equals 15 residues. V lost 0 bases and J lost 0, with 9 bases in between. The germline V gene has CDR1 PRHDT and CDR2 FYEKMQ (reference sequence). As DNA, the CDR3 is TGTGCCAGCAGCTTAGGCCCCGGGCCCTCCTACGAGCAGTACTTC. Its translation: CASSLGPGPSYEQYF.

The chain couples TRBV6-6 to TRBJ2-1; D is uncertain. CDR3 length: 13 amino acids. Germline CDR1 MNHNY, CDR2 SVGAGI (reference sequence). The V end lost 6 bases, the J end lost 12 bases, and 18 bases lay between the germline ends. The CDR3 DNA is TGTGCCAGCAGATCCGCACCCTTACTCCGGCAGTTCTTC. This codes for CASRSAPLLRQFF.